This record concerns one T cell receptor (beta chain) sequence. Original methodology: Estimation of nucleated cell counts relied on the amplification of reference gene primers. Profiled with immunoSEQ multiplex PCR; TCRdb holds only in-frame clones, not every one. V, J and clone size are taken as reported in that table, and D and trimming were inferred from the DNA itself. The sample gives roughly 180,000 clones, 79% of which show up once; roughly 17% is in the top ten. The sample is drawn from a study of blood T cell repertoires in COVID-19. Overall study: Collection of acute and convalescent COVID-19 samples took place in the United States, Italy and Spain. T cells, B-cell-depleted T cells, or PBMCs supplied cDNA or gDNA.

V was clipped by 5 bases and J by 4 bases, with 10 bases between them. Looked up from germline, CDR1 is SEHNR and CDR2 is FQNEAQ (reference sequence). There are 13 residues in the CDR3. The clonotype was recovered from a man in his fifties or sixties with active or convalescent COVID-19. Sequencing used peripheral blood. This chain links TRBV7-9 with TRBJ2-3, with a tentative D call TRBD2 (5 bases). The CDR3 DNA is TGTGCCAGCAGCCCGACCGGGGCAGATACGCAGTATTTT. It is translated as CASSPTGADTQYF.